The T cell receptor beta chain described here comes from a study of blood T cell repertoires in COVID-19. Germline-derived CDR1 and CDR2 are SGHTA and FQGNSA. This CDR3 has 15 amino acids. V dropped 5 bases and J dropped 5 bases, with 19 bases sitting between them. Repertoires were generated with immunoSEQ multiplex PCR, while TCRdb's copy carries only in-frame clones and drops some. This table holds roughly 68,000 clones, about 92% found once. The sample was peripheral blood. This chain joins TRBV7-2 and TRBJ2-7; maybe TRBD2 (6 bases). This receptor was identified in a man aged 45-65 years with COVID-19, enrolled during active disease. The chain's CDR3 is CASSQRVTGVDEQYF. CDR3 DNA: TGTGCCAGCAGCCAAAGGGTAACGGGGGTAGACGAGCAGTACTTC. The full variable domain, in which reference TRBV7-2 and TRBJ2-7 provide the parts outside the CDR3, is GAGVSQSPSNKVTEKGKDVELRCDPISGHTALYWYRQSLGQGLEFLIYFQGNSAPDKSGLPSDRFSAERTGGSVSTLTIQRTQQEDSAVYLCASSQRVTGVDEQYFGPGTRLTVT.